These 12 T cell receptor beta chains were sequenced from one sample in a study of T cell responses to AZD1222 COVID-19 vaccine. Clones were read by immunoSEQ multiplex PCR, and TCRdb kept only the in-frame ones, dropping some. The data hold 90,000 to 120,000 clones, with about 86% observed a single time. Sample: peripheral blood, taken on day 0 of AZD1222 vaccination. The receptors shown here come from an adult in good health.

V gene TRBV12-3 or TRBV12-4 combines with J gene TRBJ2-7; no definite D call. The CDR3 is 13 amino acids. V was clipped by 5 bases and J by 2 bases, with 10 bases between them. Here the CDR3 reads CASSLDGPYEQYF. CDR3 nucleotides: TGTGCCAGCAGTCTAGACGGCCCCTACGAGCAGTACTTC.

The J gene is TRBJ1-5, the V gene TRBV6-2 or TRBV6-3; maybe TRBD1 (6 bases). The CDR3 spans 16 residues. Germline loops: CDR1 MNHEY, CDR2 SVGEGT. The germline V and J ends were trimmed by 0 bases and 5 bases, with 14 bases remaining between them. The CDR3 protein is CASSYSGGLRYQPQHF. CDR3 nucleotide sequence: TGTGCCAGCAGTTACTCCGGGGGGCTACGCTATCAGCCCCAGCATTTT.

V usage is TRBV9 and J usage is TRBJ1-1; D is ambiguous. Germline CDR1 reads SGDLS; CDR2 reads YYNGEE. CDR3 length: 16 amino acids. Between the trimmed V and J ends, which lost 0 bases and 7 bases, there was a span of 19 bases. CDR3 nucleotides: TGTGCCAGCAGCGTAGCGTCCGGGCTGCGAAGTGGTGAAGCTTTCTTT. Its protein product is CASSVASGLRSGEAFF.

V and J are TRBV6-1 and TRBJ2-1; D might be TRBD1 or TRBD2, each matching 5 bases. Trimming left V 3 bases short and J 10 bases short, with 16 bases between. Germline V gene data show CDR1 as MNHNS and CDR2 as SASEGT. This CDR3 spans 14 amino acids. CDR3 DNA: TGTGCCAGCAGTGATTCCATGGGGGATAAGGAGCAGTTCTTC. The encoded protein is CASSDSMGDKEQFF.

The rearrangement uses TRBV7-9 and TRBJ1-2; no definite D call. The CDR3 runs 15 residues. Trimming left V 4 bases short and J 4 bases short, with 16 bases between. The germline V gene has CDR1 SEHNR and CDR2 FQNEAQ (reference sequence). CDR3 amino acids: CASSSPIGLGYGYTF. Written as DNA, the CDR3 is TGTGCCAGCAGCTCCCCGATCGGGCTCGGCTATGGCTACACCTTC.

The chain has TRBV7-3 and TRBJ2-3; D might be TRBD1 (5 bases). Trimming removed 8 bases from V and 1 base from J, with 10 bases in between. This CDR3 is built from 13 residues. From germline, CDR1 is SGHTA and CDR2 FQGTGA. The DNA for the CDR3 is TGTGCCAGCGGAGACAGTCGCACAGATACGCAGTATTTT. It is translated as CASGDSRTDTQYF. The complete variable domain, with remaining parts taken from reference TRBV7-3 and TRBJ2-3, reads GAGVSQTPSNKVTEKGKYVELRCDPISGHTALYWYRQSLGQGPEFLIYFQGTGAADDSGLPNDRFFAVRPEGSVSTLKIQRTERGDSAVYLCASGDSRTDTQYFGPGTRLTVL.

The J gene is TRBJ1-3, the V gene TRBV5-4, with 10 nucleotides matching TRBD1. Germline loops: CDR1 SGHNT, CDR2 YYREEE (reference sequence). The CDR3 totals 17 residues. Trimming took 1 base from V and 2 from J; bases not matched to a gene: 6. CDR3 nucleotide sequence: TGTGCCAGCAGCTTGTCCCACGGGACAGGGGCTGGAAACACCATATATTTT. This sequence encodes CASSLSHGTGAGNTIYF. Supplemented by reference TRBV5-4 and TRBJ1-3, the full variable domain reads ETGVTQSPTHLIKTRGQQVTLRCSSQSGHNTVSWYQQALGQGPQFIFQYYREEENGRGNFPPRFSGLQFPNYSSELNVNALELDDSALYLCASSLSHGTGAGNTIYFGEGSWLTVV.

The genes are TRBV3-1 (or the pseudogene TRBV3-2) and TRBJ2-5; a possible D gene is TRBD2 (6 bases). This CDR3 has 15 amino acids. In germline, CDR1 is LGHDT, CDR2 YNNKEL (reference sequence). V was pared by 5 bases and J by 5 bases, with 18 bases between. CDR3 bases: TGTGCCAGCAGCATAAGCCGGGGGACGGGGGAGACCCAGTACTTC. Translated: CASSISRGTGETQYF.

The genes are TRBV18 and TRBJ1-1, with D perhaps TRBD1 (5 bases). Deletions cut 2 bases from V and 4 bases from J, with 17 bases between. This CDR3 contains 16 residues. CDR1 and CDR2 (germline): KGHSH, LQKENI. Here the CDR3 reads CASSPRNAVGATEAFF. CDR3 bases: TGTGCCAGCTCACCAAGAAACGCAGTAGGGGCCACTGAAGCTTTCTTT.

The chain combines TRBV4-2 with TRBJ1-2; the match to TRBD1 covers 8 bases. The CDR3 consists of 16 residues. CDR1 and CDR2 (germline): LGHNA, YNFKEQ. V was clipped by 0 bases and J by 1 base; unmatched bases: 4. The DNA of the CDR3 is TGTGCCAGCAGCCAAGACCAGGGGGCGAATAACTATGGCTACACCTTC. It translates to CASSQDQGANNYGYTF.

The rearrangement joins TRBV19 to TRBJ2-3, with no clear D. V was cut by 6 bases and J by 2 bases, with 15 bases left in between. This CDR3 spans 15 amino acids. Germline V lookup: CDR1 LNHDA, CDR2 SQIVND (reference sequence). The CDR3 region has the DNA TGTGCCAGTAGCCCGAACCGTCGTTCCACAGATACGCAGTATTTT. This gives the protein CASSPNRRSTDTQYF. Full variable domain (outside the CDR3, taken from reference TRBV19 and TRBJ2-3): DGGITQSPKYLFRKEGQNVTLSCEQNLNHDAMYWYRQDPGQGLRLIYYSQIVNDFQKGDIAEGYSVSREKKESFPLTVTSAQKNPTAFYLCASSPNRRSTDTQYFGPGTRLTVL.

This chain joins TRBV7-8 and TRBJ1-5; no firm D call. The germline gives CDR1 SGHVS, CDR2 FQNEAQ. V gave up 3 bases and J gave up 0 bases, with 9 bases separating them. The length of the CDR3 is 15 residues. The CDR3 DNA sequence: TGTGCCAGCAGCTTCGGCAGAGATAGCAATCAGCCCCAGCATTTT. It yields the protein CASSFGRDSNQPQHF.